A selection of T cell receptor beta chains follows, all from one sample in a study of T cells in Graves' hyperthyroidism and ophthalmopathy. A single record per CDR3 protein comes from TCRdb applying MiXCR to the multiplex PCR reads. Among under 650,000 distinct CDR3 sequences listed, about 16% were seen once. Sequencing was carried out using blood. These receptors all stem from a woman aged 30 to 39 with Graves' hyperthyroidism. Each CDR3 is given with its conserved first and last residue. Fields, in order: D gene, J gene, clone size, V gene, CDR3 DNA, CDR3 protein. The D gene is left open where the match is weak. Clone sizes are given selectively: once, few, many, or a class where the clone is expanded.

>-|TRBJ2-2|few|TRBV14
TGTGCCAGCAGCCAGTTAGCGGTTAAGAACACCGGGGAGCTGTTTTTT
CASSQLAVKNTGELFF
>-|TRBJ2-1|few|TRBV9
TGTGCCAGCAGCCCCTTGAGAGAGGACAATGAGCAGTTCTTC
CASSPLREDNEQFF
>-|TRBJ1-2|many|TRBV6-1
TGTGCCAGCAGTGAAATTGGGTCCTCCCACGGCTACACCTTC
CASSEIGSSHGYTF
>TRBD1|TRBJ2-5|-|TRBV5-5
TGTGCCAGCAGCTTTACAGGGGGCGTTGAAGAGACCCAGTACTTC
CASSFTGGVEETQYF
>-|TRBJ1-2|-|TRBV24-1
TGTGCCACCAGTGATTTTGGCGGCTACACCTTC
CATSDFGGYTF
>-|TRBJ1-5|many|TRBV7-2
TGTGCCAGCAGCTTAGACAACAATCAGCCCCAGCATTTT
CASSLDNNQPQHF
>-|TRBJ1-4|-|TRBV20-1
TGCAGTGCTAGAGCCTTTAATGAAAAACTGTTTTTT
CSARAFNEKLFF
>TRBD1|TRBJ1-1|many|TRBV5-6
TGTGCCAGCAGCGTCTACAGGGGAGGCACTGAAGCTTTCTTT
CASSVYRGGTEAFF
>-|TRBJ1-1|many|TRBV3-1
TGTGCCAGCAGCCAAGATCTTCAAAGGGCAGTCAGGACTGAAGCTTTCTTT
CASSQDLQRAVRTEAFF
>TRBD2|TRBJ2-7|-|TRBV9
TGTGCCAGCAGCCCCCGACCGGCGGGAGGGCCTTACGAGCAGTACTTC
CASSPRPAGGPYEQYF
>-|TRBJ1-4|many|TRBV20-1
TGCAGTGCTAGAGATCTACGGGGGACGGCTAATGAAAAACTGTTTTTT
CSARDLRGTANEKLFF
>-|TRBJ2-2|-|TRBV9
TGTGCCAGCAGCCTCCCGGGGGCTGGGGCCACCGGGGAGCTGTTTTTT
CASSLPGAGATGELFF
>TRBD2|TRBJ2-1|-|TRBV7-6
TGTGCCAGCAGCAGTGCGGGACTAGCGGGTTTAAGCTCCTACAATGAGCAGTTCTTC
CASSSAGLAGLSSYNEQFF
>-|TRBJ2-1|few|TRBV11-1
TGTGCCAGCAGGGTAGGGGCCACCTCCAATGAGCAGTTCTTC
CASRVGATSNEQFF
>-|TRBJ2-7|many|TRBV2
TGTGCCAGCAGGTCCCTCACTTCTAGAGAGCAGTACTTC
CASRSLTSREQYF
>TRBD1|TRBJ2-2|-|TRBV28
TGTGCCAGCAGTTACCGGGACAGGGCCAGCGGGGAGCTGTTTTTT
CASSYRDRASGELFF
>-|TRBJ1-1|-|TRBV10-3
TGTGCCATCAGAGCAACATCTCACACTGAAGCTTTCTTT
CAIRATSHTEAFF
>TRBD1|TRBJ1-2|few|TRBV27
TGTGCCAGCAGAACCCTGGGACAGGGAATGGACTACACCTTC
CASRTLGQGMDYTF
>TRBD1|TRBJ1-4|few|TRBV5-1
TGCGCCAGCAGCTCGACAGGGGCCACAACTAATGAAAAACTGTTTTTT
CASSSTGATTNEKLFF
>-|TRBJ2-7|many|TRBV12-3/TRBV12-4
TGTGCCAGCAGTTTAGCGGGAACCGACGAGCAGTACTTC
CASSLAGTDEQYF
>TRBD2|TRBJ2-1|-|TRBV12-3/TRBV12-4
TGTGCCAGCAGACCCCTCCTAGCGGCGATGCCCAATGAGCAGTTCTTC
CASRPLLAAMPNEQFF
>TRBD2|TRBJ2-2|many|TRBV20-1
TGCAGTGCTAGAGGGGCTAGCGGGCTAAACACCGGGGAGCTGTTTTTT
CSARGASGLNTGELFF
>TRBD2|TRBJ2-1|many|TRBV7-3
TGTGCCAGCAGCTTACTAGCGGGGATATACAATGAGCAGTTCTTC
CASSLLAGIYNEQFF
>-|TRBJ1-5|-|TRBV19
TGTGCCAGTAGTATGGGTTGGGGATCACAGCCCCAGCATTTT
CASSMGWGSQPQHF
>-|TRBJ2-7|many|TRBV20-1
TGCAGTGCTAGAGATGACTCCACCTACGAGCAGTACTTC
CSARDDSTYEQYF
>TRBD1|TRBJ1-2|few|TRBV6-1
TGTGCCACCATCGGGACAGGGAATGGCTACACCTTC
CATIGTGNGYTF
>-|TRBJ2-1|many|TRBV11-2
TGTGCCAGCACCTCCTTGGTAACGGGCAATGAGCAGTTCTTC
CASTSLVTGNEQFF
>-|TRBJ1-2|few|TRBV13
TGTGCCAGCAGCTCCGAAGGGACGTGGGATTATGGCTACACCTTC
CASSSEGTWDYGYTF
>-|TRBJ2-1|many|TRBV29-1
TGCAGCGTTGACCCGGTGTCCTCCTACAATGAGCAGTTCTTC
CSVDPVSSYNEQFF